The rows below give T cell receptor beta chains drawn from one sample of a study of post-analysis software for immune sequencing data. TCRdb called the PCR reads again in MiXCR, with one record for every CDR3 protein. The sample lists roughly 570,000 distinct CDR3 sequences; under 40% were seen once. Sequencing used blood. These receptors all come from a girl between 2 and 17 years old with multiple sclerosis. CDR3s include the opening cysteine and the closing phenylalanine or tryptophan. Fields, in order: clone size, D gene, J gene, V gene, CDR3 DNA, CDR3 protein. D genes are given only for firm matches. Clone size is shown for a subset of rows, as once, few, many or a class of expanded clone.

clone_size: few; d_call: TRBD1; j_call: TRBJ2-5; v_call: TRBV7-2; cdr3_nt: TGTGCCAGCAGCTACCCCATCTACGGGACAGACCAAGAGACCCAGTACTTC; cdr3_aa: CASSYPIYGTDQETQYF
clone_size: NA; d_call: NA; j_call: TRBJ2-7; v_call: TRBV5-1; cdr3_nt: TGCGCCAGCCTTAGGAGGGCTCCCTACAATGAGCAGTACTTC; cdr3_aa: CASLRRAPYNEQYF
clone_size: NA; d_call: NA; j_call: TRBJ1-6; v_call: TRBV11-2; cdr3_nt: TGTGCCAGCAGCTTGGTAGGGACCGGGCCTTCACCCCTCCACTTT; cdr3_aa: CASSLVGTGPSPLHF
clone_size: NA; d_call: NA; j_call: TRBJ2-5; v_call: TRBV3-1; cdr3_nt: TGTGCCAGCAGCCTTGGACATCCAGCTGAGACCCAGTACTTC; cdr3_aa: CASSLGHPAETQYF
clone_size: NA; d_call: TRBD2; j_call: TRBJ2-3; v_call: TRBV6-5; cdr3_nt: TGTGCCAGCAGGGGACTAGCTGTCTCGACAGATACGCAGTATTTT; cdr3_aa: CASRGLAVSTDTQYF
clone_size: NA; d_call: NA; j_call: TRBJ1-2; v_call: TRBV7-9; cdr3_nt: TGTGCCAGCAGCTTGGGACCGGGATCTTTTTACTATGGCTACACCTTC; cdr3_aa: CASSLGPGSFYYGYTF
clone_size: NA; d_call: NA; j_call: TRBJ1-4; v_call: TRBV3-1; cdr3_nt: TGTGCCAGCAGACTTCAAAGCAATGAAAAACTGTTTTTT; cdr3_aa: CASRLQSNEKLFF
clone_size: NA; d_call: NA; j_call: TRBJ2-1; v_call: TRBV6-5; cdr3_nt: TGTGCCAGTAACCGGGAGGGGGCCTCAAATGAGCAGTTCTTC; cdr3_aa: CASNREGASNEQFF
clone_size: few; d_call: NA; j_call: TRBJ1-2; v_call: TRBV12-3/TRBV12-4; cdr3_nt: TGTGCCAGCAGTTTTGGGGGGAAACTTCCCTATGGCTACACCTTC; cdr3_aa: CASSFGGKLPYGYTF
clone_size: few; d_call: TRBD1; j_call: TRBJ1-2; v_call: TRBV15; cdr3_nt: TGTGCCACCAGCACGGACAGGGGGGGAGCTGGCTACACCTTC; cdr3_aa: CATSTDRGGAGYTF
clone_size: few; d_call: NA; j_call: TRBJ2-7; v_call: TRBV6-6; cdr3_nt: TGTGCCAGCAGTTACAAGGGCTACGAGCAGTACTTC; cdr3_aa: CASSYKGYEQYF
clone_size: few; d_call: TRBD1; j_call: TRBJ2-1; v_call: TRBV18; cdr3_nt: TGTGCCAGCTCACCGGGACAGCAAAACTTAGGTCGGCCGTTCTTC; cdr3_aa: CASSPGQQNLGRPFF
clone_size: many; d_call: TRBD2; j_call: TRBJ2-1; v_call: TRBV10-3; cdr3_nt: TGTGCCATCCGGGGGGGCGCGGGTCGTGAGCAGTTCTTC; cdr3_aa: CAIRGGAGREQFF
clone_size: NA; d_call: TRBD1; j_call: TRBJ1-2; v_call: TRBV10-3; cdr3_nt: TGTGCCATCAGGGCGGACAGGGTCCAATATGGCTACACCTTC; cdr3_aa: CAIRADRVQYGYTF
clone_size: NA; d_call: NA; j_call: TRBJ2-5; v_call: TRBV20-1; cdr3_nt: TGCAGTGCTAGAGATGAGGGGAGACAAGAGACCCAGTACTTC; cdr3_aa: CSARDEGRQETQYF
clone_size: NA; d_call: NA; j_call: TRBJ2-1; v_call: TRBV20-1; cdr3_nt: TGCAGTGCTACCTCGGACTTCTCAGGGTACGATGAGCAGTTCTTC; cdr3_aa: CSATSDFSGYDEQFF
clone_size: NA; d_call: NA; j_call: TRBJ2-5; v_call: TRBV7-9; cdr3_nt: TGTGCCAGCAGCTTAGCGATTGGGGGGCCCCAAGAGGCCCAGTACTTC; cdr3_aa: CASSLAIGGPQEAQYF
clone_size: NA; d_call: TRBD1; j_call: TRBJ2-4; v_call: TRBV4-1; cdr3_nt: TGCGCCAGCAGCCAAGACCACAGGGGAACCAAAAACATTCAGTACTTC; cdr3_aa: CASSQDHRGTKNIQYF
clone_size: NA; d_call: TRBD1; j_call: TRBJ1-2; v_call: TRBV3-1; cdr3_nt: TGTGCCAGCAGCTCGGACAGGTTCTATGGCTACACCTTC; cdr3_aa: CASSSDRFYGYTF
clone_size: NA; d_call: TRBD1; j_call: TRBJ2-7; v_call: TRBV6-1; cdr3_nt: TGTGCCAGCAGTCGCCCCGGGACAGGGTCGTACGAGCAGTACTTC; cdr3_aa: CASSRPGTGSYEQYF
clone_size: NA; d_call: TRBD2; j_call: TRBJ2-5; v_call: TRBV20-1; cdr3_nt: TGCAGTGCTGAAAAGACTAGCGGGGATGAGACCCAGTACTTC; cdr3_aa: CSAEKTSGDETQYF
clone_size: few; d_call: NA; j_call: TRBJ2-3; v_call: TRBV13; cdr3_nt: TGTGCCAGCACCCCCCGTAAGGGGGGAGGAGATACGCAGTATTTT; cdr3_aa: CASTPRKGGGDTQYF
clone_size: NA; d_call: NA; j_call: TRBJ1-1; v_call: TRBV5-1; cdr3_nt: TGCGCCAGCAGCTGGGAAGGACGGGGCACTGAAGCTTTCTTT; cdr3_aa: CASSWEGRGTEAFF
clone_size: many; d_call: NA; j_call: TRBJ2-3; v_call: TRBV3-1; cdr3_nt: TGTGCCAGCAGCCAAGCTCAGAGGGCAGATACGCAGTATTTT; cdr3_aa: CASSQAQRADTQYF
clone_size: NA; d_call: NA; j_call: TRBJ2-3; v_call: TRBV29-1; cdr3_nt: TGCAGCGCAGCGGGTGACACTGATACGCAGTATTTT; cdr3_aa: CSAAGDTDTQYF
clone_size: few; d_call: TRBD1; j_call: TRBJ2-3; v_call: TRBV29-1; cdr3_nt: TGCAGCGTCGCGACACCTCGGGACAGGGGGCGCCCAGATACGCAGTATTTT; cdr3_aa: CSVATPRDRGRPDTQYF
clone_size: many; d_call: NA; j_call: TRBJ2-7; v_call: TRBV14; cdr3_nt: TGCGCCAGCAGCCAAGACTACGAGCAGTACTTC; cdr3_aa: CASSQDYEQYF
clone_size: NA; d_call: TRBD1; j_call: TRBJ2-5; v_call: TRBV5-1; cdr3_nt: TGCGCCAGCAGCTTCCTGGACAGGGTAGAGACCCAGTACTTC; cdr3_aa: CASSFLDRVETQYF
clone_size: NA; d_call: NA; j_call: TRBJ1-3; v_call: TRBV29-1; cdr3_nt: TGCAGCGTTGGGTCTGGAAACACCATATATTTT; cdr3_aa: CSVGSGNTIYF
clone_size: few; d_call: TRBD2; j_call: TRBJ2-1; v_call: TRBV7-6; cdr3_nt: TGTGCCAGCAGCACACGGGGGGTGGGGGACAATGAGCAGTTCTTC; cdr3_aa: CASSTRGVGDNEQFF
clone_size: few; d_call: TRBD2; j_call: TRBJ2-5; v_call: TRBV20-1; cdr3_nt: TGCAGTGCTAATTACATTAGCGGGGGGTCAGAGACCCAGTACTTC; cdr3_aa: CSANYISGGSETQYF
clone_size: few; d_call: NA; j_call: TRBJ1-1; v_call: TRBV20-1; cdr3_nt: TGCAGTGCTAGTCGGATAGACACTGAAGCTTTCTTT; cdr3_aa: CSASRIDTEAFF
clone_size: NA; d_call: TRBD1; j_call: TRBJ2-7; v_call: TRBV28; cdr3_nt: TGTGCCACCCTTACACCGGGACAGGGTCGATTCGAGCAGTACTTC; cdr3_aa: CATLTPGQGRFEQYF
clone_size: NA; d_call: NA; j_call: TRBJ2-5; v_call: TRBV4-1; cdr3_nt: TGCGCCAGCAGCCACCCCGGACGGGAGTACCGAGAGACCCAGTACTTC; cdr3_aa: CASSHPGREYRETQYF
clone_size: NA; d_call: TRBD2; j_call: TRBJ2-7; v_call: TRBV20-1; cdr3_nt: TGCAGTGTTATACTAGCGGGGGGGTCCTACAATGAGCAGTACTTC; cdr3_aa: CSVILAGGSYNEQYF
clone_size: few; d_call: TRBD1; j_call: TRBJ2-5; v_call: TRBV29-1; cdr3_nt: TGCAGCGTTGAACCAGAGGGACAGGGGTTTCGAGAGACCCAGTACTTC; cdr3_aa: CSVEPEGQGFRETQYF
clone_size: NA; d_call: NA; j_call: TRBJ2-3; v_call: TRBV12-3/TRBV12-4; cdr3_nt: TGTGCCAGCAGGTTGACAAGGGGAAGCACAGATGCGCAATATTTT; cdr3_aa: CASRLTRGSTDAQYF
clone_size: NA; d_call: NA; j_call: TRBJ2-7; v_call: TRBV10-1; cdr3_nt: TGCGCCAGCAGTGCCGGGCCCTCCTACGAGCAGTACTTC; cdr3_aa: CASSAGPSYEQYF
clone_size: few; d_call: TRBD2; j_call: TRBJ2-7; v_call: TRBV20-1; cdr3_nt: TGCAGTGCTAGTGCACTGACTAGCGGGGTTACCTACGAGCAGTACTTC; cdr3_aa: CSASALTSGVTYEQYF
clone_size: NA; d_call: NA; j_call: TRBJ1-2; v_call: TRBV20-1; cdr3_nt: TGCAGTGCTAGTATTAATGGCTACACCTTC; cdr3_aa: CSASINGYTF
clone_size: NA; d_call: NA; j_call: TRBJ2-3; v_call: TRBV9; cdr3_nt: TGTGCCAGCAGCGTAGCTCCGGGGTGGACGGGTGCAGATACGCAGTATTTT; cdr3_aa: CASSVAPGWTGADTQYF
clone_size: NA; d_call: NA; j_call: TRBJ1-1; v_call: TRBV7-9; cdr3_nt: TGTGCCAGCAGCCCTCGACAGGAGGCGAACACTGAAGCTTTCTTT; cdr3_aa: CASSPRQEANTEAFF
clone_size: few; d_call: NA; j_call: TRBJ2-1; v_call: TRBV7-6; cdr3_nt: TGTGCCAGCAGCCTTCCCGCGGTATTAGGGGGCAATGAGCAGTTCTTC; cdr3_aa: CASSLPAVLGGNEQFF
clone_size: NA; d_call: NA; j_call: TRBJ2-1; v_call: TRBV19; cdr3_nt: TGTGCCAGTAGTCAGGTCAGCTTATACAATGAGCAGTTCTTC; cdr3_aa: CASSQVSLYNEQFF
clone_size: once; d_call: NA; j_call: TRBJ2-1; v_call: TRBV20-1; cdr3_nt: TGCAGTGCTAGAGGGGGGGGCCGTAACAATGAGCAGTTCTTC; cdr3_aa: CSARGGGRNNEQFF
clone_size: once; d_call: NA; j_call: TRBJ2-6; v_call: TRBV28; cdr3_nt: TGTGCCAGCAGTTTCGGACAGCGTAAGTCTGGGGCCAACGTCCTGACTTTC; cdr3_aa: CASSFGQRKSGANVLTF
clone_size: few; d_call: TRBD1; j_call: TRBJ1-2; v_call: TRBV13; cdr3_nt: TGTGCCAGCAGTAGTAACAGGGGGCGGGAGGATGGCTACACCTTC; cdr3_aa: CASSSNRGREDGYTF
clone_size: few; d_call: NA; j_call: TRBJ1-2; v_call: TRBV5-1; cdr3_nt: TGCGCCAGCAGCTTGGCCGAAGGAGGGTTGGGGTCATATGGCTACACCTTC; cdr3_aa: CASSLAEGGLGSYGYTF
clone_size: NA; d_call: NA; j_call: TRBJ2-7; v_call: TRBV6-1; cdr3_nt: TGTGCCAGCAGTGCCAACGTTCCGAAGGGGTACGAGCAGTACTTC; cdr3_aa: CASSANVPKGYEQYF
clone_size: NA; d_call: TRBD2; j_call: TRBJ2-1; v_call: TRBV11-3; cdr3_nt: TGTGCCAGCAGCCCCAGCGGGGAAGGATTTAGCAATGAGCAGTTCTTC; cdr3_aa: CASSPSGEGFSNEQFF
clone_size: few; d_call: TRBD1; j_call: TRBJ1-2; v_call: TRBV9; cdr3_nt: TGTGCCAGCAGCGTGGGGACAGGGACCCGTATGGGCTATGGCTACACCTTC; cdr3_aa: CASSVGTGTRMGYGYTF
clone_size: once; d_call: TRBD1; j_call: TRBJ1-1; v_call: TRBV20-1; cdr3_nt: TGCAGTGCTAGGTTTCAGACAGGGGCCCTGTTGAACACTGAAGCTTTCTTT; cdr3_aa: CSARFQTGALLNTEAFF
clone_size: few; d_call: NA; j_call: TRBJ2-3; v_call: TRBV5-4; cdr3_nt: TGTGCCAGCGAGGAATGGCTCACAGATACGCAGTATTTT; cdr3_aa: CASEEWLTDTQYF
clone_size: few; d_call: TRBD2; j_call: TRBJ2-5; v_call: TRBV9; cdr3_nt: TGTGCCAGCAGCGTAGATCTAGCGGGGGCAATTAAAGAGACCCAGTACTTC; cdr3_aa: CASSVDLAGAIKETQYF
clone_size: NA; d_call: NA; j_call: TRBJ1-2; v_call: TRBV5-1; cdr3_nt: TGCGCCAGCAGCTTGGGGGAGGGGTTAATCGGCTACACCTTC; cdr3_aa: CASSLGEGLIGYTF
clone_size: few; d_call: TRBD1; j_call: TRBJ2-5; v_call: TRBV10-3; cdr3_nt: TGTGCCATCAGCCAGGGACAGGGGGCGAGGGAGACCCAGTACTTC; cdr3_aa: CAISQGQGARETQYF
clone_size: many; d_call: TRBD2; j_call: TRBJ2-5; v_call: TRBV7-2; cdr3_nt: TGTGCCAGCAGCTTAGTAGGTAGCGGGGGATATCAAGAGACCCAGTACTTC; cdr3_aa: CASSLVGSGGYQETQYF
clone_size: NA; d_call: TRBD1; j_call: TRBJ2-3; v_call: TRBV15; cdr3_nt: TGTGCCACCAGCAGAGGGGACAGGCGGGGAGATACGCAGTATTTT; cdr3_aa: CATSRGDRRGDTQYF
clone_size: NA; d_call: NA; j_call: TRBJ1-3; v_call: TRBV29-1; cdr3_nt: TGCTGCGCTCGGGGGGGCGTAAACACCATATATTTT; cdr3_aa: CCARGGVNTIYF
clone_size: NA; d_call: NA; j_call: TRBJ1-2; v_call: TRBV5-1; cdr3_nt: TGCGCCAGCAGCTTGACCGAGGGCTTGTATGGCTACACCTTC; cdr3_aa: CASSLTEGLYGYTF